A selection of T cell receptor beta chains follows, all from one sample in a study of blood T cell repertoires in COVID-19. The assay was immunoSEQ multiplex PCR, and TCRdb's table has in-frame clones only and misses some. The data hold about 140,000 clones, with roughly 88% observed a single time. Sample: PBMCs or T cells enriched from blood (not recorded which). The receptors were gathered from a man in his fifties or sixties who had recovered from COVID-19. CDR3s include the opening cysteine and the closing phenylalanine or tryptophan. The order of the fields is clone size, V gene, D gene, J gene, CDR3 protein, CDR3 DNA. A D gene is named only where the DNA matches it firmly. Clone sizes are given selectively: once, few, many, or a class where the clone is expanded.

NA	TRBV27	TRBD1	TRBJ1-5	CASSLDRGGNQPQHF	TGTGCCAGCAGTTTAGACAGGGGAGGCAATCAGCCCCAGCATTTT
NA	TRBV29-1	NA	TRBJ1-2	CSVWQGANYGYTF	TGCAGCGTTTGGCAGGGCGCGAACTATGGCTACACCTTC
NA	TRBV7-2	TRBD1	TRBJ2-1	CASSQSPPGQGYNEQFF	TGTGCCAGCAGCCAATCCCCCCCGGGACAGGGATACAATGAGCAGTTCTTC
NA	TRBV28	NA	TRBJ1-2	CASSAVFPYGYTF	TGTGCCAGCAGTGCGGTATTTCCCTATGGCTACACCTTC
NA	TRBV7-2	NA	TRBJ1-5	CASSLVLAGNQPQHF	TGTGCCAGCAGCTTAGTTTTGGCAGGGAATCAGCCCCAGCATTTT
NA	TRBV6-1	NA	TRBJ1-1	CASSESLVSTPAFF	TGTGCCAGCAGTGAAAGTCTGGTTTCTACCCCAGCTTTCTTT
NA	TRBV9	NA	TRBJ1-5	CASSVGVGGQPQHF	TGTGCCAGCAGCGTAGGGGTGGGGGGACAGCCCCAGCATTTT
NA	TRBV19	TRBD1	TRBJ1-5	CASSVLLGQGSYSNQPQHF	TGTGCCAGTAGTGTCCTGTTAGGACAGGGATCTTATAGCAATCAGCCCCAGCATTTT
NA	TRBV10-3	NA	TRBJ1-1	CAVSGQHNTEAFF	TGTGCCGTCTCAGGGCAGCATAACACTGAAGCTTTCTTT
NA	TRBV2	NA	TRBJ2-1	CASSDWTPYNEQFF	TGTGCCAGCAGTGACTGGACTCCTTACAATGAGCAGTTCTTC
NA	TRBV19	NA	TRBJ2-6	CASSIAPGHLSSGANVLTF	TGTGCCAGTAGTATAGCCCCGGGACACCTTAGCTCTGGGGCCAACGTCCTGACTTTC
NA	TRBV4-3	NA	TRBJ2-3	CASSRGDTQYF	TGCGCCAGCAGCCGAGGAGATACGCAGTATTTT
NA	TRBV28	NA	TRBJ1-5	CASSIEQVWEVNQPQHF	TGTGCCAGCTCCATTGAACAGGTCTGGGAGGTCAATCAGCCCCAGCATTTT
NA	TRBV7-8	TRBD1	TRBJ1-2	CASSLDQGARYGYTF	TGTGCCAGCAGCTTAGATCAGGGGGCTCGCTATGGCTACACCTTC
NA	TRBV6-1	NA	TRBJ1-6	CASSDQGSSPLHF	TGTGCCAGCAGTGACCAGGGGAGCTCACCCCTCCACTTT
once	TRBV7-8	TRBD1	TRBJ2-1	CASSLLGQGGIEQFF	TGTGCCAGCAGCTTATTGGGACAGGGGGGTATTGAGCAGTTCTTC
NA	TRBV7-2	NA	TRBJ2-3	CASSPGTTGYTDTQYF	TGTGCCAGCAGCCCAGGGACGACAGGCTACACAGATACGCAGTATTTT
few	TRBV7-3	NA	TRBJ1-3	CASSLNSGSGNTIYF	TGTGCCAGCAGCTTAAATTCAGGGTCTGGAAACACCATATATTTT
NA	TRBV19	TRBD1	TRBJ1-2	CASNAPGQASGLGYTF	TGTGCCAGTAATGCGCCGGGACAGGCCTCGGGTCTGGGCTACACCTTC
NA	TRBV9	NA	TRBJ1-2	CASTRDRPNYGYTF	TGTGCCAGCACCCGAGACAGGCCAAACTATGGCTACACCTTC
NA	TRBV28	TRBD2	TRBJ2-3	CASHTRLAGKSDTQYF	TGTGCCAGCCACACACGACTAGCGGGAAAGTCAGATACGCAGTATTTT
NA	TRBV18	TRBD1	TRBJ2-2	CASSQLMSGGSDTGELFF	TGTGCCAGCTCACAACTAATGTCAGGGGGATCGGACACCGGGGAGCTGTTTTTT
once	TRBV5-1	TRBD1	TRBJ2-2	CASRAPGQVGGELFF	TGCGCCAGCAGGGCTCCGGGACAGGTCGGCGGGGAGCTGTTTTTT
NA	TRBV6-5	NA	TRBJ2-7	CASSLAFAYEQYF	TGTGCCAGCAGTCTAGCGTTCGCCTACGAGCAGTACTTC
NA	TRBV6-1	TRBD1	TRBJ1-2	CASSLGTADGYTF	TGTGCCAGCAGCCTCGGGACAGCTGACGGCTACACCTTC
NA	TRBV27	TRBD1	TRBJ2-7	CASSLYRDRGEQYF	TGTGCCAGCAGTCTCTACCGGGACAGGGGCGAGCAGTACTTC
NA	TRBV15	NA	TRBJ1-5	CATSRAGANQPQHF	TGTGCCACCAGCAGAGCAGGGGCTAATCAGCCCCAGCATTTT
once	TRBV24-1	TRBD1	TRBJ1-1	CATTGQGRDTEAFF	TGTGCCACCACCGGACAGGGGAGGGACACTGAAGCTTTCTTT
many	TRBV7-3	NA	TRBJ1-1	CASSLGGAGTEAFF	TGTGCCAGCAGCTTAGGGGGGGCTGGCACTGAAGCTTTCTTT
NA	TRBV28	NA	TRBJ2-1	CGTGTSYNEQFF	TGTGGCACGGGAACCTCCTACAATGAGCAGTTCTTC
NA	TRBV5-4	NA	TRBJ2-2	CASSLTPNTGELFF	TGTGCCAGCAGCCTTACACCGAACACCGGGGAGCTGTTTTTT
once	TRBV4-3	TRBD2	TRBJ2-1	CASSQDSSGGAFTYNEQFF	TGCGCCAGCAGCCAAGACTCTAGCGGGGGGGCATTTACCTACAATGAGCAGTTCTTC
NA	TRBV24-1	NA	TRBJ2-2	CATSLNTGELFF	TGTGCCACCAGTCTGAACACCGGGGAGCTGTTTTTT
NA	TRBV4-3	TRBD2	TRBJ2-7	CASSQDRAGGPYKQYF	TGCGCCAGCAGCCAAGATCGGGCGGGAGGGCCGTACAAGCAGTACTTC
NA	TRBV21-1	NA	TRBJ2-1	CASRGLAGGRRNEQFF	TGTGCCAGCAGGGGGTTAGCGGGAGGGAGAAGGAATGAGCAGTTCTTC
NA	TRBV3-1/TRBV3-2	NA	TRBJ2-7	CASSQDLRQVAHEQYF	TGTGCCAGCAGCCAAGATTTAAGACAGGTCGCCCACGAGCAGTACTTC
NA	TRBV11-2	TRBD1	TRBJ2-1	CASSSTGAPRGKFF	TGTGCCAGCAGCTCAACAGGGGCGCCCCGGGGCAAGTTCTTC
NA	TRBV14	NA	TRBJ1-6	CASSRDFYNSPLHF	TGTGCCAGCAGCCGGGACTTTTATAATTCACCCCTCCACTTT
few	TRBV6-2/TRBV6-3	TRBD1	TRBJ1-1	CASSKTGGANTEAFF	TGTGCCAGCAGTAAGACAGGGGGGGCTAACACTGAAGCTTTCTTT
NA	TRBV14	NA	TRBJ1-3	CASSHGQGNTIYF	TGTGCCAGCAGCCATGGGCAGGGAAACACCATATATTTT
NA	TRBV9	TRBD1	TRBJ1-1	CASSPNSRGLFTEAFF	TGTGCCAGCAGCCCCAATTCAAGGGGGCTGTTCACTGAAGCTTTCTTT